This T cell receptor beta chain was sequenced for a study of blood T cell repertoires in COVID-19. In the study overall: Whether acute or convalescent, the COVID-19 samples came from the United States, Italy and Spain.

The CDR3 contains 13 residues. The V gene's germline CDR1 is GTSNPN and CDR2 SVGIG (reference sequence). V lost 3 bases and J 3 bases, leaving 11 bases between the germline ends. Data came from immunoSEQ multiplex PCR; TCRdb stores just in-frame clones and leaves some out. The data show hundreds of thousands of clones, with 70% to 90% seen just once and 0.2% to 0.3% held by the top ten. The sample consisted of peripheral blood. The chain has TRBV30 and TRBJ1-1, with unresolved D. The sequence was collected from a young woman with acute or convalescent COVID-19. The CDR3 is CAWRLRADTEAFF. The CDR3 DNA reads TGTGCCTGGAGGTTGAGGGCGGACACTGAAGCTTTCTTT.